A selection of T cell receptor beta chains follows, all from one sample in a study of T cells in Graves' hyperthyroidism and ophthalmopathy. MiXCR was run by TCRdb on the multiplex PCR reads, yielding one entry per CDR3 protein. The sample consists of about 640,000 distinct CDR3 sequences, around 20% of them appearing once. Specimen: blood. All receptors come from a man younger than 40 with Graves' ophthalmopathy. Each CDR3 is given with its conserved first and last residue. Not all rows give a size; the values are once, few, many and, for expanded clones, a class.

TRBJ2-5 | few | TRBV2 | CASFIAGGPETQYF
TRBJ2-1 | - | TRBV28 | CASSFPGGRTEQFF
TRBJ1-2 | - | TRBV19 | CASSIGGHSFDGYTF
TRBJ1-5 | many | TRBV5-5 | CASSLEVVNQPQHF
TRBJ2-5 | - | TRBV4-3 | CASSQGSGIGETQYF
TRBJ2-3 | - | TRBV25-1 | CASSSPGLDMSDTQYF
TRBJ2-1 | many | TRBV18 | CASFLAGGYNEQFF
TRBJ2-7 | few | TRBV7-9 | CASSFGLAGHYEQYF
TRBJ2-7 | few | TRBV6-1 | CASSANRQGGYEQYF
TRBJ2-7 | - | TRBV6-2/TRBV6-3 | CASSYSGTANYEQYF
TRBJ2-7 | many | TRBV28 | CASSSSGTGYYEQYF
TRBJ1-4 | - | TRBV12-3/TRBV12-4 | CASSFVTAVARNEKLFF
TRBJ2-7 | once | TRBV9 | CASSNGLAGDSTKQYF
TRBJ2-1 | - | TRBV7-2 | CASSPNLGGSGEQFF
TRBJ2-7 | - | TRBV3-1 | CASSQARFGEQYF
TRBJ2-1 | - | TRBV28 | CASSFPHGGSYNEQFF
TRBJ2-5 | few | TRBV28 | CASTWGGGETQYF
TRBJ1-1 | few | TRBV6-1 | CASTNSEGYNTEAFF
TRBJ1-6 | few | TRBV6-2/TRBV6-3 | CASRHGQEANSPLHF
TRBJ2-5 | many | TRBV12-3/TRBV12-4 | CASRIGTGGETQYF
TRBJ2-1 | - | TRBV6-1 | CASSIGQGIHEQFF
TRBJ1-1 | many | TRBV30 | CAWASRGQTEAFF
TRBJ1-5 | - | TRBV4-2 | CASSQSPSSNQPQHF
TRBJ1-1 | - | TRBV6-1 | CASSELGGNTEAFF
TRBJ1-1 | - | TRBV4-1 | CASSQSGGRTEAFF
TRBJ2-1 | - | TRBV5-1 | CASSLTGSQRERQFNEQFF
TRBJ1-2 | few | TRBV5-8 | CASSPGVGPYGYTF
TRBJ1-1 | many | TRBV30 | CAFRTGTTEAFF
TRBJ1-5 | many | TRBV20-1 | CSARDPKTEWGTSNQPQHF
TRBJ1-2 | few | TRBV12-3/TRBV12-4 | CASSHNPNRQGGYTF
TRBJ2-2 | - | TRBV7-2 | CASSLVGQPGELFF
TRBJ2-7 | - | TRBV20-1 | CSAYTSGSLYEQYF
TRBJ1-1 | - | TRBV12-3/TRBV12-4 | CASSPRRDMGEAFF
TRBJ2-7 | few | TRBV20-1 | CSARDSKAVRYEQYF
TRBJ2-3 | few | TRBV25-1 | CASSLIVGTQYF
TRBJ1-1 | many | TRBV28 | CASSGGAEAFF
TRBJ2-4 | many | TRBV3-1 | CASSLDLAKNIQYF
TRBJ2-1 | few | TRBV7-2 | CASSAKIVTPNEQFF
TRBJ2-1 | - | TRBV9 | CASSVSPSGVKGEQFF
TRBJ1-1 | - | TRBV28 | CASSLSQGPEAFF
TRBJ2-1 | few | TRBV9 | CASSVGGENEQFF
TRBJ2-1 | many | TRBV7-8 | CASSSSSGTVNEQFF
TRBJ2-2 | - | TRBV5-6 | CASSHGLAGTGELFF
TRBJ1-5 | many | TRBV2 | CASSPGPTSNQPQHF
TRBJ2-1 | many | TRBV11-2 | CASSFASFPYNEQFF
TRBJ2-7 | - | TRBV20-1 | CSATGTSGNPYEQYF
TRBJ1-1 | many | TRBV27 | CASSQRGIWDTEAFF